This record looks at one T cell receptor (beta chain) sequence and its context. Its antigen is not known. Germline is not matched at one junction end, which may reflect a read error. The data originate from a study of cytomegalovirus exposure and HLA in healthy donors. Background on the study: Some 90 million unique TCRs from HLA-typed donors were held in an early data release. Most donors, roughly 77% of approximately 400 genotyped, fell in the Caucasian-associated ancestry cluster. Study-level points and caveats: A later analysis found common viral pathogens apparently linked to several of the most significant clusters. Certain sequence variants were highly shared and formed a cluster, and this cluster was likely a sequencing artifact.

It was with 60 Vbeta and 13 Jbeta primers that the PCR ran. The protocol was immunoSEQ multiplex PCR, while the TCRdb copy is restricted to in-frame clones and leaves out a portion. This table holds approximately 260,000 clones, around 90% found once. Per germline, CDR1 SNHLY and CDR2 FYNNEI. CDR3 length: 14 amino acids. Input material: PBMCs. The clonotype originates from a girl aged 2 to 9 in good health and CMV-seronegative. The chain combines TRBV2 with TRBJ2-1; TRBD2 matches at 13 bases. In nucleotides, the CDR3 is TGTGCCACCAGGACTAGCGGGAGCTACAATGGGCAGTTCTTC. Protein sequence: CATRTSGSYNGQFF.